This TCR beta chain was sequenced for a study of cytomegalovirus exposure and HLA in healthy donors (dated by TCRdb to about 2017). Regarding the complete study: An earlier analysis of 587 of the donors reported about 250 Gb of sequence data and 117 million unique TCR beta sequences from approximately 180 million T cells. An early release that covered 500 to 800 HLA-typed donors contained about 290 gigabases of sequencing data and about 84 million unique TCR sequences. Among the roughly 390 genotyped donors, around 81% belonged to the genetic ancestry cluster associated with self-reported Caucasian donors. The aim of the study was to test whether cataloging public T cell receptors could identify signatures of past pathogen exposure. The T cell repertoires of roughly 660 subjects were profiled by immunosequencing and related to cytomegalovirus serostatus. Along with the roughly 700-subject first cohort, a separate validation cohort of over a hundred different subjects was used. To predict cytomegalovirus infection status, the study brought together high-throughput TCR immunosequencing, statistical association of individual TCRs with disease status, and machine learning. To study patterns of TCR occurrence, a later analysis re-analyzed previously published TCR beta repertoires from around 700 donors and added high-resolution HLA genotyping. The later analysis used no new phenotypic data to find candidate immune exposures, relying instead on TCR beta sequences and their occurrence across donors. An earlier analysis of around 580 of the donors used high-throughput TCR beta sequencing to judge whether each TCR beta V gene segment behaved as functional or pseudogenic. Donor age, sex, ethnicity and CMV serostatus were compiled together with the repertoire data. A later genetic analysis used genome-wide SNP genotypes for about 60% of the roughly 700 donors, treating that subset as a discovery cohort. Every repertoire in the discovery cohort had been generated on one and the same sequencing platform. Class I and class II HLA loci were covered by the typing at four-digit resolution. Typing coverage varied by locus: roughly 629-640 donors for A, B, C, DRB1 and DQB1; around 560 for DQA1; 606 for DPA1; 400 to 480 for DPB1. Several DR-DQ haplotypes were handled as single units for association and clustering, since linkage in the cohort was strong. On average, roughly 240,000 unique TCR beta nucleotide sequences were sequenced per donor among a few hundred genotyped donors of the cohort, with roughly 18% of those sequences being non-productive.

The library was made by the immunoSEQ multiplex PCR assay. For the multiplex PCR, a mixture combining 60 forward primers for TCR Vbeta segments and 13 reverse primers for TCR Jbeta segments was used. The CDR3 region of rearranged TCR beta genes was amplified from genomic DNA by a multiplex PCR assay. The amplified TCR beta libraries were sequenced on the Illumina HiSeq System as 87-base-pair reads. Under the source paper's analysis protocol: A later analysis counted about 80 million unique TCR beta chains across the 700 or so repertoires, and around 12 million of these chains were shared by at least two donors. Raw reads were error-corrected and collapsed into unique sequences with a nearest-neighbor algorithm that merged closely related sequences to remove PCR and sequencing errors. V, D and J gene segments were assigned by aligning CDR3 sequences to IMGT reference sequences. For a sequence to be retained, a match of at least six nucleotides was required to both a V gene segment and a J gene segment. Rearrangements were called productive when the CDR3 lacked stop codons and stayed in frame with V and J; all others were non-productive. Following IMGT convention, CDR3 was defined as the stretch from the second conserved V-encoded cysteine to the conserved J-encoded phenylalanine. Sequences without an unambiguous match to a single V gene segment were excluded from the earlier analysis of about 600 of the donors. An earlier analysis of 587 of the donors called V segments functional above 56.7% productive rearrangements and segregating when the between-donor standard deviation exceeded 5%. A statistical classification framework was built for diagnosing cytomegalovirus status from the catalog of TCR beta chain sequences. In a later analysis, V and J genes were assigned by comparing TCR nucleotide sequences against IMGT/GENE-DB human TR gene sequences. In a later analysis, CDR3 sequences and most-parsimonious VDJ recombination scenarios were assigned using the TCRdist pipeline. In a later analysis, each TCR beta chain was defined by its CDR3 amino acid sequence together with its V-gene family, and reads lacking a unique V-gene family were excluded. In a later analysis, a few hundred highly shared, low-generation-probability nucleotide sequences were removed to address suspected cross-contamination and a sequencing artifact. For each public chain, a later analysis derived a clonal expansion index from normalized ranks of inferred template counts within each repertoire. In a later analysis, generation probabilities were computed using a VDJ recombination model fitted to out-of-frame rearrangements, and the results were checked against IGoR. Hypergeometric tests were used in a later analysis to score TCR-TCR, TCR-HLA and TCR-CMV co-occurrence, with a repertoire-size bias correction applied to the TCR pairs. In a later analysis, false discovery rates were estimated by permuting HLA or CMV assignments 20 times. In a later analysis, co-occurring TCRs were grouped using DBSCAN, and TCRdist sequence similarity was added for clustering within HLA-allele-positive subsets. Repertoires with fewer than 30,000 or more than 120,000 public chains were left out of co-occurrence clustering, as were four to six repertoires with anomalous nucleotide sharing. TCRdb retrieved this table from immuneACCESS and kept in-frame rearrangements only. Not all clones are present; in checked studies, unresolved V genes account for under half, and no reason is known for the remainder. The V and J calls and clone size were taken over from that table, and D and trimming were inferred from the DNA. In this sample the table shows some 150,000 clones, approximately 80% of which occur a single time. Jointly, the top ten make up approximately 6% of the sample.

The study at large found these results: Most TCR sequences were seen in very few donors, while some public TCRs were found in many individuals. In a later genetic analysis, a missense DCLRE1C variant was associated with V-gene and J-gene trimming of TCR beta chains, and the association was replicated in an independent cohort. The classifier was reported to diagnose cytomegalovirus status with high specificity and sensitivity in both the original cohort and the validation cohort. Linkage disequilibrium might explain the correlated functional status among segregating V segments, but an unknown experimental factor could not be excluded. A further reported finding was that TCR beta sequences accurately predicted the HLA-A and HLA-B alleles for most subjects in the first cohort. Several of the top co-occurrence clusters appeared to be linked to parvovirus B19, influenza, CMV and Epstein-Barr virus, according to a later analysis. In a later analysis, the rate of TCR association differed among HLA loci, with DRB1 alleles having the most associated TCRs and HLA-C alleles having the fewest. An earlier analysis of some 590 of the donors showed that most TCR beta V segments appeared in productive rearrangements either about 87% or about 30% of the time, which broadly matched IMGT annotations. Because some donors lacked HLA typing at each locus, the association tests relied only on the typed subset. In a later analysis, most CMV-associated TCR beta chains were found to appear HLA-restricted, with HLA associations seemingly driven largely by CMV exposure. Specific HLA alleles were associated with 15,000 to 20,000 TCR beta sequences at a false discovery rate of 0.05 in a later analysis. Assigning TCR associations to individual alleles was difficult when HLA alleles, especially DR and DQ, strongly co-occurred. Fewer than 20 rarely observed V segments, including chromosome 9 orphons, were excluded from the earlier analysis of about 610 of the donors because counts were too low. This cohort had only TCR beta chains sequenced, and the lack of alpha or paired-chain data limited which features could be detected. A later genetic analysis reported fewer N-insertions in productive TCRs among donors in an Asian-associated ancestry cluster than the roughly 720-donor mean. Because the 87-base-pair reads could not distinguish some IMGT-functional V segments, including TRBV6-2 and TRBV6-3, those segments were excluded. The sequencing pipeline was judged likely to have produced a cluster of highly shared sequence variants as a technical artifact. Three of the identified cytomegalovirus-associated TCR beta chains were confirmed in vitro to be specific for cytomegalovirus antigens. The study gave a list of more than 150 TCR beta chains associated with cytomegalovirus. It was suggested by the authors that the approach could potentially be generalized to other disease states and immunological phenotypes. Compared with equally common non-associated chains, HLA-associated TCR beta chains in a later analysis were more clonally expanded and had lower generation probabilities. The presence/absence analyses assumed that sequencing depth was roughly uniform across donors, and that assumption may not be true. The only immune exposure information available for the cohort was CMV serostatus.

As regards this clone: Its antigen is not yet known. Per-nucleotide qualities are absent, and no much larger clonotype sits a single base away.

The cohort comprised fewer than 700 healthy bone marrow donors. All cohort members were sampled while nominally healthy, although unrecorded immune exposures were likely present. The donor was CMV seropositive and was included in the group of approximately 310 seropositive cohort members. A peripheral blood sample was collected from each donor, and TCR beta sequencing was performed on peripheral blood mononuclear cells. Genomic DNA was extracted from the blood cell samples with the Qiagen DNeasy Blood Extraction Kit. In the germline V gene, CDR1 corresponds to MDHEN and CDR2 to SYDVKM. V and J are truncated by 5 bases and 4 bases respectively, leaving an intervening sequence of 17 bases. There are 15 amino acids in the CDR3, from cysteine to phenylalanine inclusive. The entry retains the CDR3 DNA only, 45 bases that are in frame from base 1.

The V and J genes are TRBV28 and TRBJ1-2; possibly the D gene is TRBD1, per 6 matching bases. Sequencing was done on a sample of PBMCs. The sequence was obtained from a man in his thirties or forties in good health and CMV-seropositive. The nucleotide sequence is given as TGTGCCAGCAGTCCATCAGTTCAGGGGCCCTATGGCTACACCTTC. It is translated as CASSPSVQGPYGYTF.